The clone carrying this T cell receptor beta chain was recorded a few times. This sample was taken from a study of cytomegalovirus exposure and HLA in healthy donors. Primers included in the PCR were 60 Vbeta and 13 Jbeta primers. Sequenced by immunoSEQ multiplex PCR; TCRdb stores in-frame clones only, minus some. The profile shows some 150,000 clones, around 10% of them singletons. There are 14 residues in the CDR3. Trimming removed 11 bases at V and 6 bases at J, with 20 bases between. The V gene's germline CDR1 is ENHRY and CDR2 SYGVKD. This TCR derives from a woman in her thirties or forties in good health and CMV-seropositive. The chain employs TRBV10-3 and TRBJ1-5; no clear D. Sequences were obtained from PBMCs. The CDR3 DNA follows: TGTGCCGCCACGGCCATCCCTACTAGTCAGCCCCAGCATTTT. This encodes CAATAIPTSQPQHF.